This entry lists 17 T cell receptor beta chains sequenced from one sample in a study of blood T cell repertoires in COVID-19. Produced via immunoSEQ multiplex PCR; TCRdb's table is partial and in-frame only. The repertoire holds about 310,000 clones, with more than 75% as singletons. Specimen: peripheral blood. These receptors all come from a woman in her forties or fifties who had recovered from COVID-19.

The genes are TRBV14 and TRBJ1-2, with D possibly matching TRBD1 (6 bases). Looked up from germline, CDR1 is SGHDN and CDR2 is FVKESK. This CDR3 region has 16 residues. Deletions cut 4 bases from V and 8 bases from J, with 23 bases between. Here the CDR3 reads CASSRATGLGVRGYTF. The CDR3 DNA reads TGTGCCAGCAGCCGGGCTACAGGGTTGGGAGTCCGGGGCTACACCTTC. The full variable domain, completed using reference TRBV14 and TRBJ1-2, is EAGVTQFPSHSVIEKGQTVTLRCDPISGHDNLYWYRRVMGKEIKFLLHFVKESKQDESGMPNNRFLAERTGGTYSTLKVQPAELEDSGVYFCASSRATGLGVRGYTFGSGTRLTVV.

The chain recombines TRBV2 with TRBJ1-2; D is unresolved. The V and J ends lost 4 bases and 5 bases respectively, with 5 bases between them. CDR1 and CDR2 (germline): SNHLY, FYNNEI. This CDR3 is built from 11 residues. As DNA, the CDR3 is TGTGCCAGCAGTGGAGGGTATGGCTACACCTTC. It translates to CASSGGYGYTF. The full variable domain, with the rest looked up from reference TRBV2 and TRBJ1-2, is EPEVTQTPSHQVTQMGQEVILRCVPISNHLYFYWYRQILGQKVEFLVSFYNNEISEKSEIFDDQFSVERPDGSNFTLKIRSTKLEDSAMYFCASSGGYGYTFGSGTRLTVV.

The rearrangement links TRBV6-1 to TRBJ2-5, with TRBD2 matching over 7 bases. V dropped 3 bases and J dropped 4; count of bases not matched to a gene: 2. The length of the CDR3 is 13 residues. Germline CDR1 reads MNHNS; CDR2 reads SASEGT. The CDR3 DNA reads as TGTGCCAGCAGTGAGGGGGGGGTAGAGACCCAGTACTTC. Its protein product is CASSEGGVETQYF.

The chain employs TRBV12-3 or TRBV12-4 and TRBJ1-1; D remains unclear. This CDR3 comprises 11 residues. V was trimmed by 6 bases and J by 10 bases, leaving 12 bases between them. CDR3 amino acids: CASSHAAGAFF. DNA for the CDR3: TGTGCCAGCAGCCATGCGGCCGGAGCTTTCTTT.

The rearrangement joins TRBV28 to TRBJ2-5, with a tentative D call TRBD2 (6 bases). The germline V and J ends were trimmed by 3 bases and 5 bases, with 16 bases remaining between them. This CDR3 region has 15 residues. The germline CDR1 and CDR2 sequences are MDHEN and SYDVKM. CDR3 sequence reads: CASSFGGVTGETQYF. CDR3 DNA sequence: TGTGCCAGCAGTTTTGGCGGGGTGACCGGGGAGACCCAGTACTTC. Based on the CDR3 plus reference TRBV28 and TRBJ2-5, the full variable domain is DVKVTQSSRYLVKRTGEKVFLECVQDMDHENMFWYRQDPGLGLRLIYFSYDVKMKEKGDIPEGYSVSREKKERFSLILESASTNQTSMYLCASSFGGVTGETQYFGPGTRLLVL.

The chain is built from TRBV10-3 and TRBJ1-3, with a tentative D call TRBD1 (6 bases). Trimming removed 4 bases from V and 2 bases from J, with 6 bases in between. CDR3 length equals 13 residues. Germline values: CDR1 ENHRY, CDR2 SYGVKD. Here the CDR3 reads CAISGTAGNTIYF. CDR3 in DNA: TGTGCCATCAGTGGGACAGCTGGAAACACCATATATTTT.

CDR3 sequence (DNA): TGCGCCAGCAGCTTGGGACTAGCGGGGGTCGGTGAGCAGTTCTTC. Translation gives CASSLGLAGVGEQFF. The chain couples TRBV5-1 to TRBJ2-1; 12 nucleotides line up with TRBD2. Per germline, CDR1 SGHRS and CDR2 YFSETQ. CDR3 size: 15 residues. V trimming: 0 bases; J trimming: 9 bases; junction bases outside the gene matches: 4.

This sequence joins TRBV18 and TRBJ2-3; possibly TRBD2 for D (6 bases). Germline values: CDR1 KGHSH, CDR2 LQKENI. The CDR3 is 15 residues long. Trimming shortened V by 5 bases and J by 2 bases, and 14 bases separated the two germline ends. CDR3 residues: CASSYSGRNTDTQYF. The CDR3 nucleotides are TGTGCCAGCTCATATTCGGGGAGGAACACAGATACGCAGTATTTT.

The rearrangement links TRBV30 to TRBJ1-1; tentative D call: TRBD1 (5 bases). This CDR3 has 11 amino acids. V was trimmed by 0 bases and J by 11 bases, leaving 10 bases between them. The germline V gene encodes CDR1 GTSNPN and CDR2 SVGIG (reference sequence). This CDR3 reads CAWSVRGMAFF. The CDR3 coding sequence is TGTGCCTGGAGTGTAAGGGGTATGGCTTTCTTT.

This rearrangement joins TRBV19 to TRBJ1-5; 9 bases are shared with TRBD1. The V segment lost 9 bases and the J segment 4 bases; nucleotides outside the gene matches: 10. CDR1 is LNHDA and CDR2 is SQIVND in the germline V gene (reference sequence). The CDR3 is made up of 15 amino acids. CDR3 loop: CASSTGTGWNQPQHF. The CDR3 DNA is TGTGCCAGCTCCACCGGGACAGGGTGGAATCAGCCCCAGCATTTT.

DNA of the CDR3: TGCGCCAGCAGCGTTCGGACGGGGGGGCACTATGGCTACACCTTC. Translated: CASSVRTGGHYGYTF. The V call is TRBV4-1, the J call TRBJ1-2, with D perhaps TRBD1 (6 bases). Germline CDR1 and CDR2: MGHRA and YSYEKL. V lost 5 bases, J lost 3 bases, and 16 bases lay in between. CDR3 length: 15 residues.

The chain carries TRBV24-1 and TRBJ1-2, with TRBD1 matching 8 bases. The CDR3 covers 15 residues. V dropped 4 bases and J dropped 2; count of bases not matched to a gene: 5. CDR1 is KGHDR, CDR2 SFDVKD, per germline. The chain's CDR3 is CATSEGQAGNYGYTF. CDR3 DNA: TGTGCCACCAGTGAGGGACAGGCGGGGAACTATGGCTACACCTTC.

This sequence joins TRBV4-3 and TRBJ2-3; maybe TRBD2 (7 bases). Deletions cut 1 base from V and 7 bases from J, with 18 bases between. Germline V gene data show CDR1 as LGHNA and CDR2 as YSLEER. CDR3 length: 16 residues. This CDR3 is CASSQGGGGRVNTQYF. The CDR3 nucleotides are TGCGCCAGCAGCCAAGGTGGCGGGGGCCGGGTGAATACGCAGTATTTT.

The chain uses TRBV23-1 and TRBJ2-5, with a tentative D call TRBD1 (5 bases). TRBV23-1 is flagged as an ORF with uncertain function. CDR3 size: 14 residues. V gave up 2 bases and J gave up 5 bases, with 12 bases separating them. CDR3 protein: CASSQGVKGETQYF. DNA of the CDR3: TGCGCCAGCAGTCAAGGTGTGAAGGGGGAGACCCAGTACTTC.

The gene calls are TRBV4-2 and TRBJ2-1; D remains unclear. V lost 0 bases, J lost 9 bases, and 6 bases lay in between. Germline values: CDR1 LGHNA, CDR2 YNFKEQ. The CDR3 has 12 residues. CDR3 in amino acids: CASSQERSEQFF. CDR3 coding DNA: TGTGCCAGCAGCCAAGAGCGTAGTGAGCAGTTCTTC.

This clone has just a few counts. The chain couples TRBV11-1 to TRBJ1-1; 7 bases fit TRBD1. The J segment lost 0 bases and the V segment lost 3 bases, leaving 1 base of the junction unmatched. Germline-derived CDR1 and CDR2 are SGHAT and FQDESV (reference sequence). The CDR3 consists of 14 residues. As DNA, the CDR3 is TGTGCCAGCAGCTTGGGACAGTTGAACACTGAAGCTTTCTTT. Translated, it gives CASSLGQLNTEAFF.

This chain uses TRBV9 with TRBJ2-1; 10 bases are a match to TRBD1. CDR3 length equals 15 residues. Per germline, CDR1 SGDLS and CDR2 YYNGEE. Losses at the gene ends were 0 bases for V and 6 bases for J; bases not matched to a gene: 3. CDR3: CASSVGGTGVNEQFF. In DNA, the CDR3 is TGTGCCAGCAGCGTAGGTGGGACAGGGGTCAATGAGCAGTTCTTC.